This TCR beta chain came from a study of blood T cell repertoires in COVID-19. Study-level background: Samples of COVID-19 (acute and convalescent) were obtained from the United States, Italy and Spain. Sources were T cells, B-cell-depleted T cells, or PBMCs; the material itself was cDNA or gDNA.

Seattle participants joined during active infection and were tracked over time. The CDR3 is 13 residues long. Trimming removed 3 bases at V and 2 bases at J, with 8 bases between. Germline CDR1 reads MDHEN; CDR2 reads SYDVKM. Per the authors' pipeline: Counts of nucleated cells, estimated from reference gene primer amplification, were obtained. Clones were read by immunoSEQ multiplex PCR, and TCRdb kept only the in-frame ones, dropping some. For V, J and clone size, that table is used; D and trimming come from the DNA. This sample has a few hundred thousand clones; roughly 89% occur once, and the top ten carry 11%.

Sequenced material: peripheral blood. This TCR was sampled from a woman in her 30s with COVID-19, enrolled during active disease. This chain connects TRBV28 to TRBJ2-7; D perhaps matches TRBD2 (7 bases). Here the CDR3 DNA reads TGTGCCAGCAGTTTCGGGGGGCCCTACGAGCAGTACTTC. Translated: CASSFGGPYEQYF.